This T cell receptor beta chain stems from a study of T cells in Graves' hyperthyroidism and ophthalmopathy. Findings and caveats of the study: Before onset, by a median of about six months, the model predicted ophthalmopathy. In the analysis, a 13 V-J model separated ophthalmopathy from stable hyperthyroidism. Most thyroid clonotypes that were expanded above 0.001 also turned up in blood.

Trimming took 7 bases from V and 6 from J, leaving 15 bases between them. The germline V gene has CDR1 SGHTA and CDR2 FQGNSA. The CDR3 is 13 amino acids. RNA transcripts were the template for amplifying TCR beta CDR3 regions. Researchers ran a first-round RT-PCR on the TCR CDR3 using the HTBI primer set. One entry per CDR3 protein, called by TCRdb with MiXCR from the multiplex PCR reads. The table has 500,000 to 650,000 distinct CDR3 sequences, 46% seen once. The study based diagnoses on clinical symptoms, serum thyroxine and TRAb, thyroid ultrasound and orbital computed tomography. As for this clonotype: The antigen remains undetermined.

The gene calls are TRBV7-2 and TRBJ1-2, with D possibly TRBD1 on 5 matching bases. Material: peripheral blood or thyroid tissue (not recorded which). This clonotype originated in an adult woman with Graves' disease, either hyperthyroidism or ophthalmopathy (not recorded which). DNA of the CDR3: TGTGCCAGCACTCCTTCCGGGGACGATGGCTACACCTTC. Its translation: CASTPSGDDGYTF.